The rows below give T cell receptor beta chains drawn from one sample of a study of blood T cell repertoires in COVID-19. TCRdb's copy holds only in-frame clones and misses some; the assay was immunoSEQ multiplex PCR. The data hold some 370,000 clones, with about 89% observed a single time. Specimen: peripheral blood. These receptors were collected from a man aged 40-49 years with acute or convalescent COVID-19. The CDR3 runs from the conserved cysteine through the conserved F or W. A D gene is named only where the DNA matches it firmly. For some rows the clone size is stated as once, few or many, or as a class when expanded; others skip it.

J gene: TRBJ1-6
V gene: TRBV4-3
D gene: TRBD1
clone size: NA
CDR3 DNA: TGCGCCAGCAGCGAAGACAGGGGGGATAATTCACCCCTCCACTTT
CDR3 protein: CASSEDRGDNSPLHF

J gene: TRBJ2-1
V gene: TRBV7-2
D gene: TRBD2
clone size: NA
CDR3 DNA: TGTGCCAGCAGCTTAGGGGCTAGCGGGAGAATAACTAGGAATGAGCAGTTCTTC
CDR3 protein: CASSLGASGRITRNEQFF

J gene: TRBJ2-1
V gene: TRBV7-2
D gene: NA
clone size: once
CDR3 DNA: TGTGCCAGCAGCTTAGCGCCCAACTTGATAAATGAGCAGTTCTTC
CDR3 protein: CASSLAPNLINEQFF

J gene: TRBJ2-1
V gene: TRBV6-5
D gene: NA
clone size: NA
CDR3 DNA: TGTGCCAGCAGTTACTCCTTGGACAGCTCCTGGAATGAGCAGTTCTTC
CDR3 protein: CASSYSLDSSWNEQFF

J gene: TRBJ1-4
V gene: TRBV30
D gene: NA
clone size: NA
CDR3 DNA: TGTGCCTGGAGTGTGGGGGGGCCGGGTGAAAAACTGTTTTTT
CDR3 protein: CAWSVGGPGEKLFF

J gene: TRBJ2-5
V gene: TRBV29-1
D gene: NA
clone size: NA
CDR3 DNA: TGCAGCGTCCCCAGTGAGACCCAGTACTTC
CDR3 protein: CSVPSETQYF

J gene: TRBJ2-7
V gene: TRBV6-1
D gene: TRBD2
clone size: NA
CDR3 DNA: TGTGCCAGCAGTGAAACAATAACTAGCGTTTACGAGCAGTACTTC
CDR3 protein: CASSETITSVYEQYF

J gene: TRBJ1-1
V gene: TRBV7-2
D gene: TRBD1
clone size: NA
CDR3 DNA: TGTGCCAGCAGTTATAGGACAGGGGGCTGGAACACTGAAGCTTTCTTT
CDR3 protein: CASSYRTGGWNTEAFF

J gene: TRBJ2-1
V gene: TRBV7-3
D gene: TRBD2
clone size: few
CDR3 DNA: TGTGCCAGCAGCTTATTGGGCGGGAGGGCCTACAATGAGCAGTTCTTC
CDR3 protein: CASSLLGGRAYNEQFF

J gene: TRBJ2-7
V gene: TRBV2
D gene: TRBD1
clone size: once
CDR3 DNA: TGTGCCAGCAGACCCGGGACAGGGAGCGACGAGCAGTACTTC
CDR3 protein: CASRPGTGSDEQYF

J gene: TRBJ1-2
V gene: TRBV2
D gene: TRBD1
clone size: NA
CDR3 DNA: TGTGCCAGCAGGCAGGGGGCGGGGAATGGCTACACCTTC
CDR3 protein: CASRQGAGNGYTF

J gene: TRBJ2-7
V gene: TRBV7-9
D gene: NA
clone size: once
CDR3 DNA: TGTGCCAGCAGCTTAGGGACTACCTACGAGCAGTACTTC
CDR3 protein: CASSLGTTYEQYF

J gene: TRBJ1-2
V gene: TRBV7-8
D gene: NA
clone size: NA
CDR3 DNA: TGTGCCAGCAGCCCCGGGGGGGGGCTCCTGCGATATGGCTACACCTTC
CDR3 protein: CASSPGGGLLRYGYTF

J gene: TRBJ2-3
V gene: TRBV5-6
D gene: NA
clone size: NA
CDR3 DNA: TGTGCCAGCAGCTTGGTTCAGAGCACAGATACGCAGTATTTT
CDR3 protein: CASSLVQSTDTQYF

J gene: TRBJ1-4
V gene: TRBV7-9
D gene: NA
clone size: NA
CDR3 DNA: TGTGCCAGCAGCCCAACGGGGGACGAAAAACTGTTTTTT
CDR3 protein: CASSPTGDEKLFF

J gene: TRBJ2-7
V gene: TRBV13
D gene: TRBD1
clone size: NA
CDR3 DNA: TGTGCCAGCCAGATCCGGACAGGGGGCTACGAGCAGTACTTC
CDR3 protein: CASQIRTGGYEQYF

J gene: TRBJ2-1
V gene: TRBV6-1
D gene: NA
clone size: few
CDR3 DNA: TGTGCCAGCAGAATGGGGGCACCGGGTAATGAGCAGTTCTTC
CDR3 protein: CASRMGAPGNEQFF

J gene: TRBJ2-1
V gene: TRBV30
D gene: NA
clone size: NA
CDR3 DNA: TGTGCCTGGAGAGAGGACTACAATGAGCAGTTCTTC
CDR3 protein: CAWREDYNEQFF

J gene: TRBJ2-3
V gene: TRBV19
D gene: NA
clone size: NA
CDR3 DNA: TGTGCCAGTAGTATGACACTCGGCAGGCCAGATACGCAGTATTTT
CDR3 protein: CASSMTLGRPDTQYF

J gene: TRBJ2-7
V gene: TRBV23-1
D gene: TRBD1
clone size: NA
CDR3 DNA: TGCGCCAGCAGTCTGGGGACAGTACCCGTCGAGCAGTACTTC
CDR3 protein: CASSLGTVPVEQYF

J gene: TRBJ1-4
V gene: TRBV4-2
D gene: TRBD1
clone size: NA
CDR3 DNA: TGTGCCAGCAGCCCAAGGACAGGGAGTATACCTAATGAAAAACTGTTTTTT
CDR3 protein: CASSPRTGSIPNEKLFF

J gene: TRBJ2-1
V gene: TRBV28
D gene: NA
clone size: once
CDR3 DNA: TGTGCCAGCAGTTTAACAGTCCTCCATGAGCAGTTCTTC
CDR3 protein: CASSLTVLHEQFF

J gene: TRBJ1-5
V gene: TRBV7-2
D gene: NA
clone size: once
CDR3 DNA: TGTGCCAGCAGTTTTGGGCCAGGGAGCAATCAGCCCCAGCATTTT
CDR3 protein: CASSFGPGSNQPQHF

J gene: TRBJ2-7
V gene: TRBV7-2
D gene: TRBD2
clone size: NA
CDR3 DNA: TGTGCCAGCAGCTTATTGGGGACTAGCGGCTCCTACGAGCAGTACTTC
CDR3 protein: CASSLLGTSGSYEQYF

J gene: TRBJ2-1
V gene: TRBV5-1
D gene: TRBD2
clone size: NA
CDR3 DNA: TGCGCCAGCAGCTTGATCCTAGCGGGAGGGCAGGGCAATGAGCAGTTCTTC
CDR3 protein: CASSLILAGGQGNEQFF

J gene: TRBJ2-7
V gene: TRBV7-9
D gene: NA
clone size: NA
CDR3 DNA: TGTGCCAGCGCTGTGGAGTACGAGCAGTACTTC
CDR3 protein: CASAVEYEQYF

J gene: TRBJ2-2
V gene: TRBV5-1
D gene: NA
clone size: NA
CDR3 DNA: TGCGCCAGCAGCTCGGCCGAGGCGGCGGAGACCGGGGAGCTGTTTTTT
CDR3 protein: CASSSAEAAETGELFF

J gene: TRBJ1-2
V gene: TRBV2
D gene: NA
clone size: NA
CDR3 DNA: TGTGCCAGCAGTGAAGCGCGATCGGGGGGTGGCTACACCTTC
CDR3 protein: CASSEARSGGGYTF

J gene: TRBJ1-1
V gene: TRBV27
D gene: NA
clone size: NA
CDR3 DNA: TGTGCCAGCAGTTTATTGCCGCGAGGTGAAGCTTTCTTT
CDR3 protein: CASSLLPRGEAFF

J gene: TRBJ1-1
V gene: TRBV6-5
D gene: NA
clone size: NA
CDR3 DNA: TGTGCCAGCAGTTCGAGTTTTGTAACCCACACTGAAGCTTTCTTT
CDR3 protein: CASSSSFVTHTEAFF

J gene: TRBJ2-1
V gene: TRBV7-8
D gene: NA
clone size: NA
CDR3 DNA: TGTGCCAGCCAAACTTTGAGGGTATCCCAGTACAATGAGCAGTTCTTC
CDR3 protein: CASQTLRVSQYNEQFF

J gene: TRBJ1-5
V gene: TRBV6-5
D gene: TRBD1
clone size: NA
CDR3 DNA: TGTGCCAGCAGTTGGGACAGGGGGTTTGCTCAGCCCCAGCATTTT
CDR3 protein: CASSWDRGFAQPQHF

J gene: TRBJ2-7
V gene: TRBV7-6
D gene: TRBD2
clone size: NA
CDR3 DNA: TGTGCCAGCAGCCAGGGACTAGCGGGAGAGCTGTCATACGAGCAGTACTTC
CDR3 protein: CASSQGLAGELSYEQYF

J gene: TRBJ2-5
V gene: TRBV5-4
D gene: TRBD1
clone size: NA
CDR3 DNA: TGTGCCAGCAGCCCCCGGGACAGGGAAGAGACCCAGTACTTC
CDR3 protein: CASSPRDREETQYF

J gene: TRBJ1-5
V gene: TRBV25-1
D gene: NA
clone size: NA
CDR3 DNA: TGTGCCAGCAGTGAACCCTGGGGCCCCCAGCATTTT
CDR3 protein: CASSEPWGPQHF

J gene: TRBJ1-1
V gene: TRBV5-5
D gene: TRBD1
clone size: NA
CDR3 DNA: TGTGCCAGCAGCAAAACAGGGGGCGGGAGCACTGAAGCTTTCTTT
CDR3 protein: CASSKTGGGSTEAFF

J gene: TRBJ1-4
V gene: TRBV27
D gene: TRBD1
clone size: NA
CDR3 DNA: TGTGCCAGCAGTTTACGGGGACAGGTCTATGGAGAAAAACTGTTTTTT
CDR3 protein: CASSLRGQVYGEKLFF

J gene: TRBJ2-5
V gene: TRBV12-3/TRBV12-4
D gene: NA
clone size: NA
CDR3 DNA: TGTGCCAGCAGTTTTTCGGCCAGGGAGACCCAGTACTTC
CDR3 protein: CASSFSARETQYF

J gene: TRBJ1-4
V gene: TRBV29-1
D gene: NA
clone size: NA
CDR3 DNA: TGCAGCGCCATTCAGGGAGGCGGTGAAAAACTGTTTTTT
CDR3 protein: CSAIQGGGEKLFF